The clone carrying this T cell receptor beta chain has more than one count but fewer than ten. These data are taken from a study of early T cells in non-severe SARS-CoV-2 infection. On the study more broadly: Unsorted whole blood bulk RNA was sequenced, with unpaired chains.

Unique molecular identifier tags were affixed to discrete cDNA molecules. MiXCR, applied by TCRdb to the 5' RACE reads, yields one record per CDR3 protein. This table has tens of thousands of distinct CDR3 sequences, roughly a tenth appearing once. J lost 5 bases, V lost 4 bases, and 3 bases had no gene match. CDR1 is MNHEY and CDR2 is SVGAGI in the germline V gene. CDR3 length: 16 residues. The specimen was whole blood, collected at baseline. The V and J genes are TRBV6-5 and TRBJ2-1, with 15 nucleotides matching TRBD2. This receptor was obtained from an adult who was a healthcare worker with PCR-confirmed SARS-CoV-2 infection or an uninfected control (not recorded which). The CDR3, as DNA: TGTGCCAGCAGTTGGTGGACTAGCGGGGGGGACAATGAGCAGTTCTTC. Encoded protein: CASSWWTSGGDNEQFF.